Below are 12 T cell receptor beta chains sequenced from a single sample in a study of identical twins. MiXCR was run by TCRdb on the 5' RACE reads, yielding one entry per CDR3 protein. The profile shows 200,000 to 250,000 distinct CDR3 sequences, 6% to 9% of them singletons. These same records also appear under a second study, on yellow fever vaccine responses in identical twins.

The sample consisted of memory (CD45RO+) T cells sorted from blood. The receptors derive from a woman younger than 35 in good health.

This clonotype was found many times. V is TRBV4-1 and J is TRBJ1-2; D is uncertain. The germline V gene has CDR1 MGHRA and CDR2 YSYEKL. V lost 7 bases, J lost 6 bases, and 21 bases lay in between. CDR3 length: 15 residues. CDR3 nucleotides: TGCGCCAGCACCAGTGAGCCCCGGGCAGCGAATGGCTACACCTTC. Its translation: CASTSEPRAANGYTF.

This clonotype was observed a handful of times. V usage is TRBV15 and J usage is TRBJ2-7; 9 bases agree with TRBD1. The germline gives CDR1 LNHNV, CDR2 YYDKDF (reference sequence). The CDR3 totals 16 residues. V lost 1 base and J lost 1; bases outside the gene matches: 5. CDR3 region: CATSRVQGQGSYEQYF. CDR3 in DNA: TGTGCCACCAGCAGAGTGCAGGGACAGGGATCCTACGAGCAGTACTTC.

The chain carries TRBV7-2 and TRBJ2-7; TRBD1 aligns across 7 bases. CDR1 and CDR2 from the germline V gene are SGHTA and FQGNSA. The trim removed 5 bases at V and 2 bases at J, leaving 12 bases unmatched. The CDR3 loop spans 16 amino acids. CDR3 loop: CASSLSARGSTYEQYF. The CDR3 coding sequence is TGTGCCAGCAGCCTTAGTGCCAGGGGGAGTACCTACGAGCAGTACTTC.

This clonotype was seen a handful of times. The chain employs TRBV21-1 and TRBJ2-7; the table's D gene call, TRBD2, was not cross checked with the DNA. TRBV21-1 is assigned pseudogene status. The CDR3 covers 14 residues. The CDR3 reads CASSIGPGEHEQYF. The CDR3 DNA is TGTGCCAGCAGCATTGGACCAGGGGAGCACGAGCAGTACTTC.

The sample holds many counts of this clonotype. CDR3: CASIPGLGNQPQHF. Written as DNA, the CDR3 is TGTGCCAGCATCCCGGGGCTCGGGAATCAGCCCCAGCATTTT. The genes are TRBV28 and TRBJ1-5, with D possibly being TRBD1 (5 bases). The CDR3 has 14 amino acids. CDR1 is MDHEN, CDR2 SYDVKM, per germline. V was pared by 7 bases and J by 4 bases, with 14 bases between. Looking up the rest from reference TRBV28 and TRBJ1-5 gives the full variable domain: DVKVTQSSRYLVKRTGEKVFLECVQDMDHENMFWYRQDPGLGLRLIYFSYDVKMKEKGDIPEGYSVSREKKERFSLILESASTNQTSMYLCASIPGLGNQPQHFGDGTRLSIL.

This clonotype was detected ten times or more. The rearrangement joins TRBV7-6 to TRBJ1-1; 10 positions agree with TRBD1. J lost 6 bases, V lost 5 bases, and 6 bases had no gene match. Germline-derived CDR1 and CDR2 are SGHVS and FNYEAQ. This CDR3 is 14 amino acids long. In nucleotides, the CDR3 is TGTGCCAGCAGCCTCTGGGACAGGGGCTCTGAAGCTTTCTTT. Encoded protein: CASSLWDRGSEAFF.

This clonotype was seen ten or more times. The CDR3, as DNA: TGCAGTGCTTATAAAACGATGAACACTGAAGCTTTCTTT. Translating it yields CSAYKTMNTEAFF. The chain carries TRBV20-1 and TRBJ1-1; D remains ambiguous. The CDR3 sequence is 13 residues long. V was cut by 5 bases and J by 0 bases, with 10 bases left in between. Per germline, CDR1 DFQATT and CDR2 SNEGSKA (reference sequence).

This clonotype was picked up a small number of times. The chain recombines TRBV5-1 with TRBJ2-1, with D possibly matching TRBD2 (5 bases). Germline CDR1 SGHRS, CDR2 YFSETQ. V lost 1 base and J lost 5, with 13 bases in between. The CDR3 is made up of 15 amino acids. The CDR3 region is CASSLSLAQNNEQFF. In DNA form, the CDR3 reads TGCGCCAGCAGCTTGAGCCTAGCCCAAAACAATGAGCAGTTCTTC.

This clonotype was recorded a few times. The CDR3 spells CSATPRERNTGELFF. Here the CDR3 DNA reads TGCAGTGCTACCCCTCGGGAGCGGAACACCGGGGAGCTGTTTTTT. The rearrangement uses TRBV20-1 and TRBJ2-2; possible D gene TRBD2, 6 bases. Trimming removed 4 bases at V and 1 base at J, with 13 bases between. CDR3 size: 15 residues. Per germline, CDR1 DFQATT and CDR2 SNEGSKA (reference sequence).

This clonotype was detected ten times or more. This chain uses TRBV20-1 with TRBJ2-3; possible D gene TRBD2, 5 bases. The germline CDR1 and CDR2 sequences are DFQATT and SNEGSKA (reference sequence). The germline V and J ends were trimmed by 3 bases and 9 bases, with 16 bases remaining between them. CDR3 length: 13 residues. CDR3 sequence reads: CSARDNNRGTQYF. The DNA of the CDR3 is TGCAGTGCTAGGGATAATAATAGAGGGACGCAGTATTTT.

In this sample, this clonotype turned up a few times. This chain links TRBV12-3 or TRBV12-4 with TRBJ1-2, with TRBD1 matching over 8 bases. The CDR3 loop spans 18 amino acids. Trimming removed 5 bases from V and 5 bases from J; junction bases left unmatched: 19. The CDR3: CASSPSRPGTGFLYGYTF. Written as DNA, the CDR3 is TGTGCCAGCAGTCCATCACGTCCCGGGACAGGTTTTCTTTATGGCTACACCTTC.

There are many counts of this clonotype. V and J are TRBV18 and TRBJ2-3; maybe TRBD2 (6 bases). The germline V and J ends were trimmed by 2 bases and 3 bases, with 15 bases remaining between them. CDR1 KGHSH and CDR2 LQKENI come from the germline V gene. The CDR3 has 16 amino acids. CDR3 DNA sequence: TGTGCCAGCTCACCAGACTCTAGCGACTTAACAGATACGCAGTATTTT. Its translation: CASSPDSSDLTDTQYF.